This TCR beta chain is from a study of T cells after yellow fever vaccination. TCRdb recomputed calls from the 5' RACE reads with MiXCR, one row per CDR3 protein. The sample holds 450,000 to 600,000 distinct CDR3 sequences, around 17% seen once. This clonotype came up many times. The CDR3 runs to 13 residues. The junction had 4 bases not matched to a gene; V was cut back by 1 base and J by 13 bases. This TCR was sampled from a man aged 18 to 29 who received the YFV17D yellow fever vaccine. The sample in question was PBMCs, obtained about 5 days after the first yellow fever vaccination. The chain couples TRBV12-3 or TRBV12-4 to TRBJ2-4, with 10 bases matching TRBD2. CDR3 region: CASSLVLAGAQYF. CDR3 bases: TGTGCCAGCAGTTTAGTTCTAGCGGGGGCCCAGTACTTC.